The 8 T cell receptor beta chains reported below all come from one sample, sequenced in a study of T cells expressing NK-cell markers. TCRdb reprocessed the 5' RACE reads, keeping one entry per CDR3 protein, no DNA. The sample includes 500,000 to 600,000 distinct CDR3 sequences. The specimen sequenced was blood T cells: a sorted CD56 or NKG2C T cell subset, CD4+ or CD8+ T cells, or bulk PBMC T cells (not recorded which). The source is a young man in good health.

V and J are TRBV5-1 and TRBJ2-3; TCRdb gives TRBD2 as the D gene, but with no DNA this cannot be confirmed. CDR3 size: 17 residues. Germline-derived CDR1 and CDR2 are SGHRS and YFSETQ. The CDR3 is CASSGAISGPTTDTQYF.

The CDR3 protein is CASSSLGWGGAPGEQYF. The rearrangement links TRBV25-1 to TRBJ2-7; the D call from TCRdb, TRBD1, cannot be confirmed without DNA. CDR1 is MGHDK and CDR2 is SYGVNS in the germline V gene. CDR3 length: 17 residues.

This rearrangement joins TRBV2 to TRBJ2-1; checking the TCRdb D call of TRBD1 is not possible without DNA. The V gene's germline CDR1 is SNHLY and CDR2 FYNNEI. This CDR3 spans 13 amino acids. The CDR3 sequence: CASSAPTGGEQFF.

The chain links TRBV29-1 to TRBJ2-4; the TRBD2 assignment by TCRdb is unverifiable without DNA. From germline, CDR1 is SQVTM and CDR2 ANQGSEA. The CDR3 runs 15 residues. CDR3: CSVGRRGLSKNIQYF.

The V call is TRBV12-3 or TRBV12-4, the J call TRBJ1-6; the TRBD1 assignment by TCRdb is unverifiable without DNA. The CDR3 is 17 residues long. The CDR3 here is CASSSGRESSYNSPLHF.

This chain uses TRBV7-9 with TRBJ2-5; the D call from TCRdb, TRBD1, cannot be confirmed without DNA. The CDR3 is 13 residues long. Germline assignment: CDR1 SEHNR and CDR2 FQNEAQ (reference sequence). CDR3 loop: CASSYPLVKVLYF.

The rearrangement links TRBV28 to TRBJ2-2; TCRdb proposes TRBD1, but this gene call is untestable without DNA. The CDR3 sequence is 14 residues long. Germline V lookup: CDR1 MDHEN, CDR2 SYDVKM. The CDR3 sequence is CASRGQGAIGELFF.

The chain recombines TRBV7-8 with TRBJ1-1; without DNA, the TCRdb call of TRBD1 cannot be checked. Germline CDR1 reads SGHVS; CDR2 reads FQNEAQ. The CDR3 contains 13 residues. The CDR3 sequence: CASSHRGRTEAFF.